The subject of this entry is one T cell receptor beta chain. Each participant's cohort was designated according to participant-reported clinical history. Donors in Cohort 3 counted as recovered after two negative PCRs, clearance, or symptom resolution. The entry originates in a study of blood T cell repertoires in COVID-19. Looked up from germline, CDR1 is MNHEY and CDR2 is SMNVEV (reference sequence). V dropped 3 bases and J dropped 4; count of bases not matched to a gene: 3. The CDR3 is 14 amino acids. The table came from immunoSEQ multiplex PCR; TCRdb's copy has only in-frame clones and leaves some out. The table includes almost 200,000 clones, around 89% detected once.

The sample was PBMCs or T cells enriched from blood (not recorded which). The chain couples TRBV27 to TRBJ1-5; TRBD1 agrees at 7 bases. This receptor was taken from a young woman who had recovered from COVID-19. This CDR3 is CASSLMTGNQPQHF. The DNA for the CDR3 is TGTGCCAGCAGTTTGATGACAGGGAATCAGCCCCAGCATTTT.